This T cell receptor (beta chain) was captured in a study of T cells in Graves' hyperthyroidism and ophthalmopathy. The wider study: Peripheral blood sampling occurred at initial diagnosis, before any treatment. Study-wide findings and caveats: Blood also contained most expanded thyroid clonotypes above 0.001. Ophthalmopathy stood apart from stable hyperthyroidism in a 13 V-J model. Model output signaled ophthalmopathy a median about seven months ahead of onset.

TCR beta CDR3 regions were amplified from RNA. The HTBI primer set was used in a first-round RT-PCR of the TCR CDR3. From the multiplex PCR reads, TCRdb called clonotypes with MiXCR, one entry per CDR3 protein. The profile shows about 640,000 distinct CDR3 sequences, less than 25% of them singletons. As to this clonotype: Its cognate antigen is unknown.

What was sequenced was blood. This TCR was sampled from a man aged 25-45 years with Graves' ophthalmopathy.

CDR3 in DNA: TGTGCCAGCAGCCCGGGAGGGAGGGGACGAACCAGTATCAATGAGCAGTTCTTC. This gives the protein CASSPGGRGRTSINEQFF. The V and J genes are TRBV11-3 and TRBJ2-1; 8 positions match TRBD2. V lost 5 bases, J lost 6 bases, and 18 bases stayed unmatched. The CDR3 runs to 18 residues. Germline CDR1 SGHNT, CDR2 YENEEA.